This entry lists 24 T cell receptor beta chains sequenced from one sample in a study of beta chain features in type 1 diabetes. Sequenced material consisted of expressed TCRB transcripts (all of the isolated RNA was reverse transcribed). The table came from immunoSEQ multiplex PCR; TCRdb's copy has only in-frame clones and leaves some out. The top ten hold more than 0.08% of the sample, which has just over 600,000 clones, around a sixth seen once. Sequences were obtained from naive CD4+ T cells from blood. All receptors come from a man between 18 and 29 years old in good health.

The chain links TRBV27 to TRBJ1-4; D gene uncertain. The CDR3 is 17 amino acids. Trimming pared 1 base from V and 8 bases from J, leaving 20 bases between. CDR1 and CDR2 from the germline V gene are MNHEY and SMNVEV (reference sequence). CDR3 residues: CASSLFKRASEGEKLFF. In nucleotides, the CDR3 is TGTGCCAGCAGTTTATTCAAGAGAGCATCAGAAGGCGAAAAACTGTTTTTT.

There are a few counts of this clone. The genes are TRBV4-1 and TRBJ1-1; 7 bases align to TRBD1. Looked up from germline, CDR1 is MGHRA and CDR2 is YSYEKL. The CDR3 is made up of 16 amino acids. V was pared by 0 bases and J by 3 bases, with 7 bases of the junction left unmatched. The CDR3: CASSQDGYRGYTEAFF. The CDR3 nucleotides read TGCGCCAGCAGCCAAGATGGCTACAGGGGATACACTGAAGCTTTCTTT.

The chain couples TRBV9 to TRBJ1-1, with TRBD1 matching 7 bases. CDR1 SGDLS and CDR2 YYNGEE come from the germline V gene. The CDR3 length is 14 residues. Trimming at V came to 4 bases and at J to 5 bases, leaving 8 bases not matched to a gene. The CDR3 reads CASSNRQGDTEAFF. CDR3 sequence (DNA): TGTGCCAGCAGCAACCGACAGGGAGATACTGAAGCTTTCTTT.

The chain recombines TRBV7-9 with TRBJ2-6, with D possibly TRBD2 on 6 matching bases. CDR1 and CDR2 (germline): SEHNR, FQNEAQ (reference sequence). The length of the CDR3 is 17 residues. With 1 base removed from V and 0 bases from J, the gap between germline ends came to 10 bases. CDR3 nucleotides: TGTGCCAGCAGCTTAGATGGGAGGCACTCTGGGGCCAACGTCCTGACTTTC. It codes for CASSLDGRHSGANVLTF.

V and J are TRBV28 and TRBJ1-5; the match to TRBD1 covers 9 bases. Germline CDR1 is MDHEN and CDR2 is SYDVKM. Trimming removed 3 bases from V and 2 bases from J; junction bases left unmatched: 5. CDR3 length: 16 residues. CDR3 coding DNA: TGTGCCAGCAGTTTTGGACAGGGGACAGGCAATCAGCCCCAGCATTTT. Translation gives CASSFGQGTGNQPQHF. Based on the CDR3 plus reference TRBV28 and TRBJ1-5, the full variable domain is DVKVTQSSRYLVKRTGEKVFLECVQDMDHENMFWYRQDPGLGLRLIYFSYDVKMKEKGDIPEGYSVSREKKERFSLILESASTNQTSMYLCASSFGQGTGNQPQHFGDGTRLSIL.

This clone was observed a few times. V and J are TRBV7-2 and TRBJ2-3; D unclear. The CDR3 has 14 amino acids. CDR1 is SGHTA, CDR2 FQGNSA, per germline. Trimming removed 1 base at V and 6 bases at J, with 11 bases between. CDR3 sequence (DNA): TGTGCCAGCAGCTTAGTGTCACTGGGGGATACGCAGTATTTT. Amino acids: CASSLVSLGDTQYF.

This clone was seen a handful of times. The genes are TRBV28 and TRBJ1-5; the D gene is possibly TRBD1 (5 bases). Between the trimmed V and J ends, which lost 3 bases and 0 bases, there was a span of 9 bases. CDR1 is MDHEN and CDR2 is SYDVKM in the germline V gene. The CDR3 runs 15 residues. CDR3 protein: CASSLAGNSNQPQHF. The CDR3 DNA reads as TGTGCCAGCAGTTTGGCAGGGAATAGCAATCAGCCCCAGCATTTT.

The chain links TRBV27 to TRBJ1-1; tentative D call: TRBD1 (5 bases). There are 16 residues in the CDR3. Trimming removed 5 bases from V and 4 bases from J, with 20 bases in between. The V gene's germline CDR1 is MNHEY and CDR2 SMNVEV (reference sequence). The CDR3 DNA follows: TGTGCCAGCAGTGCTGGTTGGACCTTAAGGGGCACTGAAGCTTTCTTT. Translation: CASSAGWTLRGTEAFF.

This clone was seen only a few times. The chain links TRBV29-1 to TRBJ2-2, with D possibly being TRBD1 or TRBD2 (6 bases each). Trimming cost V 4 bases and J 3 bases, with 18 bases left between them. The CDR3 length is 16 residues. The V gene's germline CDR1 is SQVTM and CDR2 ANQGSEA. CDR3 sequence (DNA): TGCAGCGTTGCCCCCTTTGGGGGGCGGTACACCGGGGAGCTGTTTTTT. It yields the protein CSVAPFGGRYTGELFF.

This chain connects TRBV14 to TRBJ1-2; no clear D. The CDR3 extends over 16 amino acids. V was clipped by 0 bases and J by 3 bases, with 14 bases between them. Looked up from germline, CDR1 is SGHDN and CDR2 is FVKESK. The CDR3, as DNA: TGTGCCAGCAGCCAAGATCGAGACGGAAAGGACTATGGCTACACCTTC. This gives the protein CASSQDRDGKDYGYTF.

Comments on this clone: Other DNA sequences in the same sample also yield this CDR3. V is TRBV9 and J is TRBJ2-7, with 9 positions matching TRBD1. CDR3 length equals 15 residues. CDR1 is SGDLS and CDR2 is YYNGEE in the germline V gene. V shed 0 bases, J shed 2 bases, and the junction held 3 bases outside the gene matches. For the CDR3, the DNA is TGTGCCAGCAGCGTAGCCGGGACAGGGACCTACGAGCAGTACTTC. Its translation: CASSVAGTGTYEQYF.

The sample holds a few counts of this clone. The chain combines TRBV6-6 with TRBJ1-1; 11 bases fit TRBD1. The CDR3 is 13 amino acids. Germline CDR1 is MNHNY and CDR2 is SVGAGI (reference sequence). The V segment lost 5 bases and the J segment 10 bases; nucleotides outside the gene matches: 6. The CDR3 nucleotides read TGTGCCAGCAGTAGGGACAGGGGGTCAGGAGCTTTCTTT. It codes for CASSRDRGSGAFF.

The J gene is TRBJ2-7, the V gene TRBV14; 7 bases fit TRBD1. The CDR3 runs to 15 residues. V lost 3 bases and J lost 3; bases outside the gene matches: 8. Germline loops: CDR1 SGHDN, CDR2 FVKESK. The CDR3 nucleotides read TGTGCCAGCAGCCAGGGCAGGGGGAACTTCTACGAGCAGTACTTC. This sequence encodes CASSQGRGNFYEQYF.

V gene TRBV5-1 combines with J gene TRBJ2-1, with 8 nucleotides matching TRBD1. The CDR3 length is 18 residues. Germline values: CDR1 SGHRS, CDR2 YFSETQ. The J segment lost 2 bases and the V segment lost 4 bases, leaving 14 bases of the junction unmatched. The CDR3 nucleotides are TGCGCCAGCAGCCTGGGACTTAAACCGGGACAGGCCTACAATGAGCAGTTCTTC. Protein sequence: CASSLGLKPGQAYNEQFF.

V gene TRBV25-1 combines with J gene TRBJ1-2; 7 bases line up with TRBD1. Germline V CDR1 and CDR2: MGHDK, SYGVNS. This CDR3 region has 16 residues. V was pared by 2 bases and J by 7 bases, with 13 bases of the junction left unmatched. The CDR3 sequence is CASSERWGGGFSGYTF. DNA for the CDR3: TGTGCCAGCAGTGAAAGGTGGGGAGGGGGCTTTTCTGGCTACACCTTC.

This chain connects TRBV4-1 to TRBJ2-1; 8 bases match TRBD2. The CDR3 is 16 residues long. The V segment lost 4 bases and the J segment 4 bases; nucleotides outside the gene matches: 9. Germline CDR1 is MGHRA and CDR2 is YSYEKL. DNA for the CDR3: TGCGCCAGCAGCCGGACACTAGCGGCCAAATACAATGAGCAGTTCTTC. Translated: CASSRTLAAKYNEQFF.

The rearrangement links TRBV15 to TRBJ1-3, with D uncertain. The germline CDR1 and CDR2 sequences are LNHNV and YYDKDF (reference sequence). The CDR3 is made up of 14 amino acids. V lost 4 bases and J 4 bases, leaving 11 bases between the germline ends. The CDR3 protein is CATSTRTDGNTIYF. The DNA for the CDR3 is TGTGCCACCAGCACAAGGACGGACGGAAACACCATATATTTT.

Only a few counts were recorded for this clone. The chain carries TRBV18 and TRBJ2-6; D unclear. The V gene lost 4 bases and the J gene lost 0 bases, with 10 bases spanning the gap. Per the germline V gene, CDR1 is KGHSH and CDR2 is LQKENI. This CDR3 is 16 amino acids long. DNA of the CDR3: TGTGCCAGCTCACAGTCTACCAGCTCTGGGGCCAACGTCCTGACTTTC. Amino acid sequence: CASSQSTSSGANVLTF.

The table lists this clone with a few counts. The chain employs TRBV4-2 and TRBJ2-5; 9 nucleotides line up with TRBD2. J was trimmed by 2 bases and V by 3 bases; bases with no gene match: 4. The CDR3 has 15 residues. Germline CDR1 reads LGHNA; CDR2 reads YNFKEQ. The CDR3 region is CASSHGGREQETQYF. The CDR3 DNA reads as TGTGCCAGCAGCCACGGCGGGAGGGAACAAGAGACCCAGTACTTC.

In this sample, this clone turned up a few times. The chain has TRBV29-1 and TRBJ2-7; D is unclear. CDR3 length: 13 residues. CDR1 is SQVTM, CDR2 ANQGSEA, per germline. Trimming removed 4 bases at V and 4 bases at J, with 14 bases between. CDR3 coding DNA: TGCAGCGTTGGAGCAGGAGAAACTTACGAGCAGTACTTC. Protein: CSVGAGETYEQYF.

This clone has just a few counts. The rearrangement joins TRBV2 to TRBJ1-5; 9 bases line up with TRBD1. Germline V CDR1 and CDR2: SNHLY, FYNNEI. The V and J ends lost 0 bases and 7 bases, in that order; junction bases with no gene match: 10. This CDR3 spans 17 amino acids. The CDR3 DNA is TGTGCCAGCAGTGAAGCGAGGGGACAGGGAGGTTTCCAGCCCCAGCATTTT. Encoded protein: CASSEARGQGGFQPQHF.

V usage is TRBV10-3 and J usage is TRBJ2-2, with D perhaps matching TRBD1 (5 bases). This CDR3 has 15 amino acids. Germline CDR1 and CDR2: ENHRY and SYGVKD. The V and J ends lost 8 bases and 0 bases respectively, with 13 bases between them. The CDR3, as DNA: TGTGCCATCGCCAGGGTCCCCCCGAACACCGGGGAGCTGTTTTTT. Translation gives CAIARVPPNTGELFF.

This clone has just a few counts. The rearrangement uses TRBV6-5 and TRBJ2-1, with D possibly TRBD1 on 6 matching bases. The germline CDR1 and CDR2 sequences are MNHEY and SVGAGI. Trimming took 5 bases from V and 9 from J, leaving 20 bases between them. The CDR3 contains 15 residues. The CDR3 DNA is TGTGCCAGCAGTACCAACGGACAGCCGTCGGGTGAGCAGTTCTTC. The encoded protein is CASSTNGQPSGEQFF.

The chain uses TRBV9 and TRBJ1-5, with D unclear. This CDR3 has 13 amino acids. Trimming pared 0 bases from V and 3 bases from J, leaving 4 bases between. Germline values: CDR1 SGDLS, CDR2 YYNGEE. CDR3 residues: CASSVDINQPQHF. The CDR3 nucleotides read TGTGCCAGCAGCGTAGACATCAATCAGCCCCAGCATTTT. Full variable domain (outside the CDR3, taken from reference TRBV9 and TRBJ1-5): DSGVTQTPKHLITATGQRVTLRCSPRSGDLSVYWYQQSLDQGLQFLIQYYNGEERAKGNILERFSAQQFPDLHSELNLSSLELGDSALYFCASSVDINQPQHFGDGTRLSIL.